The next 28 T cell receptor beta chains were all read from a single sample in a study of T cell changes during pregnancy in multiple sclerosis. This table comes from immunoSEQ multiplex PCR, and its TCRdb copy is limited to in-frame clones, with some not included. The sample has some 74,000 clones, over 80% seen once. The sequencing here drew on peripheral blood, taken before pregnancy. Receptors were obtained from a female donor with multiple sclerosis, enrolled in a pregnancy study.

This CDR3 reads CASSLTWGGAPEAFF. Written as DNA, the CDR3 is TGTGCCAGCAGTCTTACCTGGGGGGGCGCCCCTGAAGCTTTCTTT. The chain joins TRBV27 to TRBJ1-1; D is possibly TRBD1 (6 bases). CDR1 is MNHEY and CDR2 is SMNVEV in the germline V gene (reference sequence). V gave up 5 bases and J gave up 6 bases, with 19 bases separating them. CDR3 length: 15 amino acids.

The chain recombines TRBV2 with TRBJ2-2; 7 nucleotides match TRBD1. This CDR3 spans 16 amino acids. The V gene end was trimmed by 1 base and the J gene end by 10 bases; junction bases not matched to a gene: 12. Looked up from germline, CDR1 is SNHLY and CDR2 is FYNNEI. CDR3 coding DNA: TGTGCCAGCAGTGAAGACCGTATGACAGGGCTTGTGGAGCTGTTTTTT. This sequence encodes CASSEDRMTGLVELFF.

CDR3 bases: TGTGCCAGCAGTGACCGCCCCAGACTAGCGGGAGAAGACAATGAGCAGTTCTTC. Translating it yields CASSDRPRLAGEDNEQFF. V is TRBV25-1 and J is TRBJ2-1; 12 bases agree with TRBD2. Germline assignment: CDR1 MGHDK and CDR2 SYGVNS. V was clipped by 3 bases and J by 5 bases; unmatched bases: 11. The CDR3 sequence is 18 residues long.

The chain carries TRBV7-2 and TRBJ2-1; 7 bases match TRBD2. Germline lookup yields CDR1 SGHTA and CDR2 FQGNSA. The junction had 6 bases not matched to a gene; V was cut back by 7 bases and J by 6 bases. There are 13 residues in the CDR3. The CDR3 here is CASTGSGPNEQFF. The CDR3 bases are TGTGCCAGCACCGGTAGCGGGCCCAATGAGCAGTTCTTC.

This chain joins TRBV29-1 and TRBJ2-7, with 11 bases that match TRBD1. Germline-derived CDR1 and CDR2 are SQVTM and ANQGSEA. V gave up 3 bases and J gave up 2 bases; unmatched junction bases: 0. This CDR3 has 13 amino acids. In DNA, the CDR3 is TGCAGCGTTGAGGGACAGGGGGCCTACGAGCAGTACTTC. This gives the protein CSVEGQGAYEQYF.

The chain couples TRBV13 to TRBJ1-5; the D is unclear. Trimming left V 0 bases short and J 4 bases short, with 10 bases between. The CDR3 consists of 15 residues. CDR1 PRHDT and CDR2 FYEKMQ come from the germline V gene (reference sequence). As DNA, the CDR3 is TGTGCCAGCAGCTTAGGTTTGCCTGAGAATCAGCCCCAGCATTTT. Translated: CASSLGLPENQPQHF.

The CDR3 here is CASSLGQAGSATGELFF. CDR3 nucleotide sequence: TGTGCCAGCAGCTTAGGGCAAGCGGGTTCCGCCACCGGGGAGCTGTTTTTT. V is TRBV7-3 and J is TRBJ2-2; TRBD2 is a possible D gene (6 bases). The CDR3 is made up of 17 amino acids. CDR1 is SGHTA, CDR2 FQGTGA, per germline. Between the trimmed V and J ends, which lost 2 bases and 4 bases, there was a span of 17 bases.

This rearrangement joins TRBV29-1 to TRBJ2-1; D might be TRBD1 (7 bases). The V gene lost 0 bases and the J gene lost 9 bases, with 18 bases spanning the gap. The germline V gene has CDR1 SQVTM and CDR2 ANQGSEA. CDR3 length: 15 residues. The CDR3 DNA follows: TGCAGCGTTGAAGATACCGCCAGGGGGGTTACTGAGCAGTTCTTC. Its translation: CSVEDTARGVTEQFF.

This clone appeared a single time. This chain joins TRBV15 and TRBJ2-7; 10 bases align to TRBD1. The CDR3 sequence is 15 residues long. Germline assignment: CDR1 LNHNV and CDR2 YYDKDF (reference sequence). V trimming: 0 bases; J trimming: 7 bases; junction bases outside the gene matches: 6. The CDR3 loop reads CATSREDRGEGEQYF. The CDR3 bases are TGTGCCACCAGCAGAGAGGACAGGGGGGAGGGGGAGCAGTACTTC. Full variable domain (outside the CDR3, taken from reference TRBV15 and TRBJ2-7): DAMVIQNPRYQVTQFGKPVTLSCSQTLNHNVMYWYQQKSSQAPKLLFHYYDKDFNNEADTPDNFQSRRPNTSFCFLDIRSPGLGDTAMYLCATSREDRGEGEQYFGPGTRLTVT.

This chain links TRBV6-1 with TRBJ2-5, with TRBD2 identical over 13 bases. V was pared by 8 bases and J by 6 bases, with 3 bases of the junction left unmatched. The CDR3 covers 13 residues. Germline-derived CDR1 and CDR2 are MNHNS and SASEGT. CDR3 in DNA: TGTGCCAGCGGACTAGCGGGAGCAAAGACCCAGTACTTC. Translation: CASGLAGAKTQYF.

The chain uses TRBV7-2 and TRBJ2-5, with D unresolved. CDR3 length: 13 amino acids. Germline values: CDR1 SGHTA, CDR2 FQGNSA. The V gene lost 5 bases and the J gene lost 1 base, with 8 bases spanning the gap. CDR3 loop: CASSPLSQETQYF. The CDR3 DNA reads TGTGCCAGCAGCCCTCTTAGCCAAGAGACCCAGTACTTC.

CDR3 sequence: CASSLGVAEVDTQYF. For the CDR3, the DNA is TGTGCCAGCAGCTTAGGCGTTGCGGAGGTAGATACGCAGTATTTT. The V call is TRBV13, the J call TRBJ2-3; maybe TRBD2 (5 bases). The V end lost 0 bases, the J end lost 5 bases, and 12 bases lay between the germline ends. From germline, CDR1 is PRHDT and CDR2 FYEKMQ (reference sequence). This CDR3 comprises 15 residues.

This chain joins TRBV6-6 and TRBJ2-3; possible D gene TRBD1, 5 bases. Between the trimmed V and J ends, which lost 9 bases and 9 bases, there was a span of 13 bases. The CDR3 sequence is 11 residues long. Per the germline V gene, CDR1 is MNHNY and CDR2 is SVGAGI (reference sequence). The CDR3 DNA follows: TGTGCCAGTTCTATACAGGAAACGCAGTATTTT. Amino acids: CASSIQETQYF.

The V gene is TRBV28, the J gene TRBJ2-2; possibly TRBD2 for D (5 bases). The CDR3 covers 12 residues. The germline V gene has CDR1 MDHEN and CDR2 SYDVKM. V lost 10 bases and J 6 bases, leaving 12 bases between the germline ends. The CDR3 spells CATLASAGELFF. DNA for the CDR3: TGTGCCACCCTAGCATCAGCCGGGGAGCTGTTTTTT.

The chain links TRBV9 to TRBJ2-2; TRBD2 might be the D (5 bases). Germline CDR1 SGDLS, CDR2 YYNGEE. The V end lost 2 bases, the J end lost 4 bases, and 12 bases lay between the germline ends. The CDR3 consists of 15 residues. The CDR3 coding sequence is TGTGCCAGCAGCGTTGGGAGTTCGGGCACCGGGGAGCTGTTTTTT. Its translation: CASSVGSSGTGELFF.

This chain joins TRBV2 and TRBJ2-3; TRBD2 aligns across 7 bases. This CDR3 has 15 residues. V was clipped by 6 bases and J by 6 bases; unmatched bases: 12. Germline CDR1 is SNHLY and CDR2 is FYNNEI. The CDR3 nucleotides read TGTGCCAGCAGGCCCGGGACTACAACAACGGATACGCAGTATTTT. It encodes CASRPGTTTTDTQYF.

The chain recombines TRBV21-1 with TRBJ2-1; the table's D call, TRBD2, was not checked against the DNA. TRBV21-1 is listed as a pseudogene. CDR3 length equals 20 residues. The CDR3 protein is CASSKKLPSLAESSYNEQFF. CDR3 sequence (DNA): TGTGCCAGCAGCAAGAAACTACCGAGCCTAGCGGAAAGCTCCTACAATGAGCAGTTCTTC.

The chain recombines TRBV20-1 with TRBJ2-7; D not resolved. The CDR3 extends over 11 amino acids. V lost 1 base and J lost 6, with 7 bases in between. The V gene's germline CDR1 is DFQATT and CDR2 SNEGSKA (reference sequence). The CDR3: CSARGGPEQYF. CDR3 in DNA: TGCAGTGCTAGAGGAGGCCCCGAGCAGTACTTC.

V is TRBV6-1 and J is TRBJ2-7; D is ambiguous. The CDR3 has 10 amino acids. CDR1 and CDR2 from the germline V gene are MNHNS and SASEGT. Trimming cost V 8 bases and J 9 bases, with 11 bases left between them. The CDR3 coding sequence is TGTGCCAGCGGAGCCGTAGGGCAGTACTTC. Its protein product is CASGAVGQYF.

The chain has TRBV5-5 and TRBJ1-4; a possible D gene is TRBD1 (6 bases). The germline V gene has CDR1 SGHKS and CDR2 YYEKEE (reference sequence). The CDR3 is 15 residues long. V was trimmed by 0 bases and J by 3 bases, leaving 9 bases between them. The CDR3 DNA sequence: TGTGCCAGCAGCTTGGGCAGGGGACCTAATGAAAAACTGTTTTTT. It is translated as CASSLGRGPNEKLFF.

The V and J genes are TRBV7-3 and TRBJ2-7; 8 nucleotides match TRBD1. The J segment lost 5 bases and the V segment lost 5 bases, leaving 11 bases of the junction unmatched. CDR1 is SGHTA and CDR2 is FQGTGA in the germline V gene. CDR3 length: 15 residues. In nucleotides, the CDR3 is TGTGCCAGCAGCCCAGCTTCAGGGGGCAGGAACGAGCAGTACTTC. Encoded protein: CASSPASGGRNEQYF.

The V and J genes are TRBV4-1 and TRBJ2-6, with D uncertain. CDR3 length: 16 residues. V gave up 0 bases and J gave up 1 base, with 7 bases separating them. Germline assignment: CDR1 MGHRA and CDR2 YSYEKL. CDR3 sequence (DNA): TGCGCCAGCAGCCAAGATATGGCTTCTGGGGCCAACGTCCTGACTTTC. Translated: CASSQDMASGANVLTF.

The V call is TRBV5-1, the J call TRBJ2-3; a weak D match, TRBD1 (5 bases). CDR1 SGHRS and CDR2 YFSETQ come from the germline V gene. This CDR3 region has 15 residues. With 4 bases removed from V and 0 bases from J, the gap between germline ends came to 12 bases. The CDR3 DNA reads TGCGCCAGCAGCGAGTGGGGCTCTAGCACAGATACGCAGTATTTT. Its translation: CASSEWGSSTDTQYF.

The chain combines TRBV9 with TRBJ2-5, with TRBD1 as a possible D gene (5 bases). Trimming took 0 bases from V and 1 from J, leaving 7 bases between them. The CDR3 is made up of 14 amino acids. Germline-derived CDR1 and CDR2 are SGDLS and YYNGEE. CDR3 residues: CASSVGQFQETQYF. The CDR3 DNA is TGTGCCAGCAGCGTAGGACAGTTCCAAGAGACCCAGTACTTC.

The rearrangement links TRBV21-1 to TRBJ2-5; the table calls TRBD1, which could not be checked here. TRBV21-1 corresponds to a pseudogene. This CDR3 comprises 19 residues. In DNA, the CDR3 is TGTGCCAGCAGCAGGTCCCGGGACAGACCTCCTATAAGCCAAGAGACCCAGTACTTC. Its protein is CASSRSRDRPPISQETQYF.

The chain recombines TRBV7-3 with TRBJ2-2; 7 bases fit TRBD2. This CDR3 has 15 residues. CDR1 is SGHTA and CDR2 is FQGTGA in the germline V gene. The junction had 10 bases not matched to a gene; V was cut back by 5 bases and J by 7 bases. CDR3 amino acids: CASSPVAGSGGELFF. The DNA for the CDR3 is TGTGCCAGCAGCCCAGTAGCGGGTTCTGGCGGGGAGCTGTTTTTT.

This clone was seen a few times. The chain is built from TRBV6-1 and TRBJ1-1; D is perhaps TRBD1 (6 bases). Germline CDR1 reads MNHNS; CDR2 reads SASEGT. The CDR3 runs 11 residues. Trimming shortened V by 3 bases and J by 11 bases, and 10 bases separated the two germline ends. The CDR3 here is CASSERDIAFF. The DNA of the CDR3 is TGTGCCAGCAGTGAGAGGGACATTGCTTTCTTT.

Only one count was recorded for this clone. The chain employs TRBV4-1 and TRBJ1-3; 7 bases match TRBD1. The V gene's germline CDR1 is MGHRA and CDR2 YSYEKL. V was clipped by 0 bases and J by 0 bases; unmatched bases: 8. The CDR3 runs 18 residues. In nucleotides, the CDR3 is TGCGCCAGCAGCCAAGATAGACAGGGTCGAAGCTCTGGAAACACCATATATTTT. Its protein product is CASSQDRQGRSSGNTIYF.